This T cell receptor (beta chain) derives from a study of blood T cell repertoires in COVID-19. As for the study in general: The United States, Italy and Spain supplied acute and convalescent COVID-19 samples.

Only one count was recorded for this clone. V lost 4 bases to trimming and J lost 6 bases, with 9 bases between them. Germline values: CDR1 LNHDA, CDR2 SQIVND (reference sequence). The CDR3 covers 13 residues. As handled by the study authors: Amplified reference gene primers provided the basis for estimating nucleated cell counts. The repertoire was sequenced with immunoSEQ multiplex PCR; TCRdb's copy has only in-frame clones and lacks some. V, J and clone size are those of that table, while D and trimming were read from the DNA. The sample carries around 250,000 clones, about 88% recorded once. Sequencing was carried out using peripheral blood. The chain has TRBV19 and TRBJ2-2; D ambiguous. The receptor was isolated from a woman aged 70 to 79 with active or convalescent COVID-19. The CDR3 DNA is TGTGCCAGTAGTACCTCCGCGGCCGGGGAGCTGTTTTTT. This encodes CASSTSAAGELFF.